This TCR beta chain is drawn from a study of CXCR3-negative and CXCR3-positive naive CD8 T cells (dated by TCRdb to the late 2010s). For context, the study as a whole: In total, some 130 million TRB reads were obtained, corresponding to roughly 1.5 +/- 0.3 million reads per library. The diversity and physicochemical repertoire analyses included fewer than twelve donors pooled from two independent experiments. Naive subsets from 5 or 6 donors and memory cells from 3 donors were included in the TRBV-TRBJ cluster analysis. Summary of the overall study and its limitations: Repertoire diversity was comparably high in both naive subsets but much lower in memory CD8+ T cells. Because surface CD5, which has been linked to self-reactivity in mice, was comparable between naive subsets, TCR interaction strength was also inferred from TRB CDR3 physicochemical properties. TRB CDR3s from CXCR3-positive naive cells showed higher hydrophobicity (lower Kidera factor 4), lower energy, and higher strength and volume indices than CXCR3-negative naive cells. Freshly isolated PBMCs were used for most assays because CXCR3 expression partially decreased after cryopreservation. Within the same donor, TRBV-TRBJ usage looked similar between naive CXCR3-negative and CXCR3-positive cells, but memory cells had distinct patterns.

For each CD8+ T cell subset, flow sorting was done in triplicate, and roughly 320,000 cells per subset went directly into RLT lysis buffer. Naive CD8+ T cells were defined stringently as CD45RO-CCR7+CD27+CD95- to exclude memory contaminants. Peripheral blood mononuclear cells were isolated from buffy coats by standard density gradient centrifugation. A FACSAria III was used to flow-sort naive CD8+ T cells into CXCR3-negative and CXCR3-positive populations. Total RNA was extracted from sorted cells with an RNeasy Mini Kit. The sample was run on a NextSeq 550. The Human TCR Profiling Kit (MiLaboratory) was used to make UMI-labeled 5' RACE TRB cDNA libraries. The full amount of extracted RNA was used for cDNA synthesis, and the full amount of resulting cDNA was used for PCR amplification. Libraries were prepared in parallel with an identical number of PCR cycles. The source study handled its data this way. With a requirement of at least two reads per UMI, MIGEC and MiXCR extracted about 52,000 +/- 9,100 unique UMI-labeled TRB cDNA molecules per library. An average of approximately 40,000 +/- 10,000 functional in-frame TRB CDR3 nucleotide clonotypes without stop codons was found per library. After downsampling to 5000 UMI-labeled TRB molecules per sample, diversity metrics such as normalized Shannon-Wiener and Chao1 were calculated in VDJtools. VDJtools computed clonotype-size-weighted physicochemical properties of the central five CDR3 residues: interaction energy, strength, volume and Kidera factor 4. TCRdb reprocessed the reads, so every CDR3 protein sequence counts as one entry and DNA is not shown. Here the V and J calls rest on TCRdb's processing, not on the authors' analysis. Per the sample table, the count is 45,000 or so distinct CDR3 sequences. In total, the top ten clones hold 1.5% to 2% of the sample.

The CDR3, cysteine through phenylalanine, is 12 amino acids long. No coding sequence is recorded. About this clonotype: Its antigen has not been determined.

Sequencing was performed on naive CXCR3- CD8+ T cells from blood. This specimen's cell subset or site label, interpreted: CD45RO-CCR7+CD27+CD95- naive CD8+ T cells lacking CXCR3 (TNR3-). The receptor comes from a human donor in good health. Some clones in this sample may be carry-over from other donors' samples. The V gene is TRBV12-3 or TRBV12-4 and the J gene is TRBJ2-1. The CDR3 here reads CASTAAYNEQFF.